Detailed here is one TCR beta chain. The sample originates from a study of blood T cell repertoires in COVID-19. How the authors handled the data: How many nucleated cells were present was estimated from reference gene primer amplification. Sequencing was performed with immunoSEQ multiplex PCR; in TCRdb, only in-frame clones are kept and a portion is missing. The V and J calls and clone size were taken over from that table, and D and trimming were inferred from the DNA. The sample lists 250,000 or so clones; roughly 80% were seen once. Those designated as exposed participants met a COVID-19 case within 2 weeks before study entry. Germline V gives CDR1 SGDLS, CDR2 YYNGEE. The length of the CDR3 is 17 residues. With 3 bases removed from V and 8 bases from J, the gap between germline ends came to 21 bases.

Sequencing was carried out using PBMCs or T cells enriched from blood (not recorded which). The chain couples TRBV9 to TRBJ1-6; tentatively, D is TRBD1 (6 bases). The TCR sequence derives from a woman in her 40s who had been exposed to COVID-19. Here the CDR3 DNA reads TGTGCCAGCAGCGCCGAAGGGGACGGGACATTACATTCACCCCTCCACTTT. Amino acid sequence: CASSAEGDGTLHSPLHF. Looking up the rest from reference TRBV9 and TRBJ1-6 gives the full variable domain: DSGVTQTPKHLITATGQRVTLRCSPRSGDLSVYWYQQSLDQGLQFLIQYYNGEERAKGNILERFSAQQFPDLHSELNLSSLELGDSALYFCASSAEGDGTLHSPLHFGNGTRLTVT.